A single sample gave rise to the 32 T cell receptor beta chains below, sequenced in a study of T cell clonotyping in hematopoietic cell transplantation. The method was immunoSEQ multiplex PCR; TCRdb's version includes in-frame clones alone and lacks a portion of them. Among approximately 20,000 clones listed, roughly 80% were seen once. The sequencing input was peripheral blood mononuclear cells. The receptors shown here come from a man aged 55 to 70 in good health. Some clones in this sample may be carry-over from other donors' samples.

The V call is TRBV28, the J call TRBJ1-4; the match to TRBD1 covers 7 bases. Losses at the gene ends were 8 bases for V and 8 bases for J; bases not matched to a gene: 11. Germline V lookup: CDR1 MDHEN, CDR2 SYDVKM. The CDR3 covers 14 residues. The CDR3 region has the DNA TGTGCCAGCTCTCCACACAGGGGAGTCGAAAAACTGTTTTTT. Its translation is CASSPHRGVEKLFF.

The CDR3 DNA sequence: TGCAGTGCTCAATCGATTGATACGCAGTATTTT. Its translation: CSAQSIDTQYF. The chain couples TRBV20-1 to TRBJ2-3; the D is unclear. Germline V lookup: CDR1 DFQATT, CDR2 SNEGSKA (reference sequence). V was shortened by 5 bases and J by 6 bases, with 9 bases between the two germline ends. The CDR3 is 11 residues long.

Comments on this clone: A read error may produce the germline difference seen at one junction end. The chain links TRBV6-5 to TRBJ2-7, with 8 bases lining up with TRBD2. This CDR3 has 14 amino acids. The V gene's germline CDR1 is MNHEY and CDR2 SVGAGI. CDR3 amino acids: CASSYSDSTAGETF. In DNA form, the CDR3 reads TGTGCCAGCAGTTACTCAGATAGTACAGCGGGGGAAACCTTC.

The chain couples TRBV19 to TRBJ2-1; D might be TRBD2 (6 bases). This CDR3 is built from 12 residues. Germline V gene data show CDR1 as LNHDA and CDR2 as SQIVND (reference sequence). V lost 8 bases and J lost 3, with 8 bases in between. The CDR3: CASRGGYNEQFF. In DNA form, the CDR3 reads TGTGCCAGTCGGGGAGGCTACAATGAGCAGTTCTTC.

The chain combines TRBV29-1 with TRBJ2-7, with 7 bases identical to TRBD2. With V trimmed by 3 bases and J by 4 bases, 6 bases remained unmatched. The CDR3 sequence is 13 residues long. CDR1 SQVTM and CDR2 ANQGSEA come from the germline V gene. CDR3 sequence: CSVERENGYEQYF. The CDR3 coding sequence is TGCAGCGTTGAGCGGGAGAATGGGTACGAGCAGTACTTC.

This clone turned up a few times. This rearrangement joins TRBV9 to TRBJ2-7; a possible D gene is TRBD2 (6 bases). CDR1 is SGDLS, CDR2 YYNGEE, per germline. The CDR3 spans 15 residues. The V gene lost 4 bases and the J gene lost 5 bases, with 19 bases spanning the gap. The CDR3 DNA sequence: TGTGCCAGCAGCCCCCGACTAGTGGCTTTCCACGAGCAGTACTTC. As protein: CASSPRLVAFHEQYF.

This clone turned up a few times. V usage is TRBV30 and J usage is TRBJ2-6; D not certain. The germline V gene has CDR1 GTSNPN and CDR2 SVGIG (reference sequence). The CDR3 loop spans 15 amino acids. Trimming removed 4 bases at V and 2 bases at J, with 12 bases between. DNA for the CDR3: TGTGCCTGGACCCCTCGCCTTGCTGGGGCCAACGTCCTGACTTTC. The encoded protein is CAWTPRLAGANVLTF.

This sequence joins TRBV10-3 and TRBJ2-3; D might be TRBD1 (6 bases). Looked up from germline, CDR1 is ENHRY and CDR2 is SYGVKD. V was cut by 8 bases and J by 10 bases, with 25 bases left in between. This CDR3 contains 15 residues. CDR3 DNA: TGTGCCATCGGTTCGGAAGGTCTCAAAGAGGGGGCGCAGTATTTT. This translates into CAIGSEGLKEGAQYF.

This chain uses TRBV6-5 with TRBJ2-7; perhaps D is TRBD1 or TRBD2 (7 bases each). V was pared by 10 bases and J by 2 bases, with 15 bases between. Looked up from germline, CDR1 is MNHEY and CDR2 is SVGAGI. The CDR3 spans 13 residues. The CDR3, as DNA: TGTGCCACAGAGCAGGGGGGGACCTACGAGCAGTACTTC. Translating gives CATEQGGTYEQYF.

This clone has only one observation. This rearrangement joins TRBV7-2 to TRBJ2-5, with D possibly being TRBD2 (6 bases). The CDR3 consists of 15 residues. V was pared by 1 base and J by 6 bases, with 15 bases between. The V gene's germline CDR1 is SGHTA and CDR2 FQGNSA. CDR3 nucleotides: TGTGCCAGCAGCTTAGAAGGACTATTCTCCCAGACCCAGTACTTC. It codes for CASSLEGLFSQTQYF.

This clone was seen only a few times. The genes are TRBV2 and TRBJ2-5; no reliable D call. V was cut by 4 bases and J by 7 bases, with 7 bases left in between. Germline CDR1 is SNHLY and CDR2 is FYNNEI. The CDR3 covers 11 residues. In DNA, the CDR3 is TGTGCCAGCAGTGTAGGTGGGACCCAGTACTTC. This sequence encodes CASSVGGTQYF.

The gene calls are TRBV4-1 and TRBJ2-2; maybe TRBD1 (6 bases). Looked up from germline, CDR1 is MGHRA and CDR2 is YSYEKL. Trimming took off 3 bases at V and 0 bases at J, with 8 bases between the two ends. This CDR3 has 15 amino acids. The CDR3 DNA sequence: TGCGCCAGCAGCCAGCGACAGGCGAACACCGGGGAGCTGTTTTTT. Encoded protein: CASSQRQANTGELFF.

The DNA of the CDR3 is TGTGCTAGTGGTACCCCGGAGGGTTTGGGTGGCTACACCTTC. Protein product: CASGTPEGLGGYTF. This chain uses TRBV12-5 with TRBJ1-2, with no clear D. The germline gives CDR1 LGHNT, CDR2 FRNRAP. CDR3 size: 14 residues. Trimming took off 5 bases at V and 7 bases at J, with 17 bases between the two ends.

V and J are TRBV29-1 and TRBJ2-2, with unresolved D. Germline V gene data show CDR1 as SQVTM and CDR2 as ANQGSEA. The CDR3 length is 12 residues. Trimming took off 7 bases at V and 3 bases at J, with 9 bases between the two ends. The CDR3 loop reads CSAPGDTGELFF. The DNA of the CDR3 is TGCAGCGCTCCCGGTGACACCGGGGAGCTGTTTTTT.

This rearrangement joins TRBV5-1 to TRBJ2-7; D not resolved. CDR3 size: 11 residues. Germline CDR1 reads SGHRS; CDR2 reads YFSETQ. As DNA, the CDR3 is TGCGCTTCCAGGATGAGAAACGAGCAGTACTTC. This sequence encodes CASRMRNEQYF. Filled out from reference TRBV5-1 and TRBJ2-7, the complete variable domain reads KAGVTQTPRYLIKTRGQQVTLSCSPISGHRSVSWYQQTPGQGLQFLFEYFSETQRNKGNFPGRFSGRQFSNSRSEMNVSTLELGDSALYLCASRMRNEQYFGPGTRLTVT.

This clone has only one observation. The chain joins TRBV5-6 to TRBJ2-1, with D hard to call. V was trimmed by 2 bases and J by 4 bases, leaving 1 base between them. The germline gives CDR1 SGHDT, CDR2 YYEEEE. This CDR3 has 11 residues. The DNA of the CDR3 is TGTGCCAGCAGCTTATACAATGAGCAGTTCTTC. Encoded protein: CASSLYNEQFF.

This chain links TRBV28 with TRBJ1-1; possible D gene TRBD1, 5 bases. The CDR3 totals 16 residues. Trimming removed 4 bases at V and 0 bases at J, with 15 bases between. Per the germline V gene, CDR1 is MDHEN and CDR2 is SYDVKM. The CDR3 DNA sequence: TGTGCCAGCAGTTGGGCAGGGAACTACATGAACACTGAAGCTTTCTTT. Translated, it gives CASSWAGNYMNTEAFF.

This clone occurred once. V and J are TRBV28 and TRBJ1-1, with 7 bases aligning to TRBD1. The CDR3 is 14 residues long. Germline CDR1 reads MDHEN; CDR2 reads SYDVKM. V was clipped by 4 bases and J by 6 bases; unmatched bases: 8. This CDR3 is CASSSTPQGAEAFF. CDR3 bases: TGTGCCAGCAGTTCCACTCCGCAGGGGGCTGAAGCTTTCTTT.

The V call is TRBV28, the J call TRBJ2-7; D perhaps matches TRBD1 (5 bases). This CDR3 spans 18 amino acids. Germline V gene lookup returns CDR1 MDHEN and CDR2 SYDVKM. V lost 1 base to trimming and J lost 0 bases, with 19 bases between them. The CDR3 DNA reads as TGTGCCAGCAGTTTATCCCTCAACTTAGGGGCTTCCTCCTACGAGCAGTACTTC. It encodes CASSLSLNLGASSYEQYF.

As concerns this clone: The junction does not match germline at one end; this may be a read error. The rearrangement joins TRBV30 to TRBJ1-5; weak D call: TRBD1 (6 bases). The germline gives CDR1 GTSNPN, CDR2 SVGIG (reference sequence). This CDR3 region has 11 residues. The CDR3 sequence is CAWSGGQGQVF. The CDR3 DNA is TGTGCCTGGAGTGGGGGGCAGGGGCAGGTTTTT.

This chain's CDR3 is CAWSGRNKETQYF. The CDR3 DNA reads as TGTGCCTGGAGCGGGAGGAATAAGGAGACCCAGTACTTC. V and J are TRBV30 and TRBJ2-5; TRBD2 matches 7 bases. Unmatched junction bases numbered 6, after V lost 3 bases and J lost 5 bases. Germline V gene lookup returns CDR1 GTSNPN and CDR2 SVGIG (reference sequence). This CDR3 contains 13 residues.

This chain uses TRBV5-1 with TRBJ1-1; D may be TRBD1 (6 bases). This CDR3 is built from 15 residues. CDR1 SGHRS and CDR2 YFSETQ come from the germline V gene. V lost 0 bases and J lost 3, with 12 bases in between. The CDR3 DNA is TGCGCCAGCAGCTTGGCTCAGGGGAAGCACACTGAAGCTTTCTTT. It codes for CASSLAQGKHTEAFF.

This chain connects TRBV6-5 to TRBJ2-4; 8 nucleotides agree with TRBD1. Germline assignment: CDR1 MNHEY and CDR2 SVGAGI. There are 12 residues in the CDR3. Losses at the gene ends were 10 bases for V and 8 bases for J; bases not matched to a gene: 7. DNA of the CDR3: TGTGCCACACAGGGGGATCGAGACATTCAGTACTTC. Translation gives CATQGDRDIQYF.

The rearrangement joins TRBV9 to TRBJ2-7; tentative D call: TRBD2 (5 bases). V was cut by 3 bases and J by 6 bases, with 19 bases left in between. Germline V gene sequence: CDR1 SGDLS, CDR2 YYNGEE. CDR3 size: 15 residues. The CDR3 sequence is CASSGRAGPGAEQYF. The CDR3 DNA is TGTGCCAGCAGCGGTAGGGCGGGCCCCGGCGCCGAGCAGTACTTC.

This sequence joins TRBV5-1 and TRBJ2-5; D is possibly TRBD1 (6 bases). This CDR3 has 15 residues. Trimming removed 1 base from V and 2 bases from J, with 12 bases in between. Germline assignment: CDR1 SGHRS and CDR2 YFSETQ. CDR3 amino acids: CASSLITGSQETQYF. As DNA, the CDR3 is TGCGCCAGCAGCTTGATCACAGGGTCACAAGAGACCCAGTACTTC.

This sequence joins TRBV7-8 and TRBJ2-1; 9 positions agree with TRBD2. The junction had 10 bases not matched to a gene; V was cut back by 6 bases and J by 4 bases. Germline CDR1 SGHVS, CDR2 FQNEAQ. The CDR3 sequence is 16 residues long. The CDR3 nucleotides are TGTGCCAGCAGAGTGATACGCGGGAGGGAATACAATGAGCAGTTCTTC. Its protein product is CASRVIRGREYNEQFF. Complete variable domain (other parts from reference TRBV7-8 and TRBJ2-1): GAGVSQSPRYKVAKRGQDVALRCDPISGHVSLFWYQQALGQGPEFLTYFQNEAQLDKSGLPSDRFFAERPEGSVSTLKIQRTQQEDSAVYLCASRVIRGREYNEQFFGPGTRLTVL.

The CDR3, as DNA: TGCACCATAGGGGGACAGGACTATGGCTACACCTTC. Protein product: CTIGGQDYGYTF. This chain connects TRBV29-1 to TRBJ1-2, with 8 bases matching TRBD1. CDR3 length: 12 amino acids. Looked up from germline, CDR1 is SQVTM and CDR2 is ANQGSEA.

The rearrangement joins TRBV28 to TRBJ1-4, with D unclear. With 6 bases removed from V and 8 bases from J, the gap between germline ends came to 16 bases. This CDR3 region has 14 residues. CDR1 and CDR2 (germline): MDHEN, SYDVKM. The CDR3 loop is CASSSSLGGEKLFF. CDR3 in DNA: TGTGCCAGCAGCTCCAGCCTTGGAGGGGAAAAACTGTTTTTT.

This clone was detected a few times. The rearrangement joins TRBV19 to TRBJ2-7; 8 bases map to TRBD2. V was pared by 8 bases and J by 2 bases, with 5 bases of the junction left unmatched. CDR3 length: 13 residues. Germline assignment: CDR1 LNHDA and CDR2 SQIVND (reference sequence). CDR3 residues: CASSGGAAYEQYF. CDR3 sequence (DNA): TGTGCCAGTTCGGGAGGGGCCGCCTACGAGCAGTACTTC.

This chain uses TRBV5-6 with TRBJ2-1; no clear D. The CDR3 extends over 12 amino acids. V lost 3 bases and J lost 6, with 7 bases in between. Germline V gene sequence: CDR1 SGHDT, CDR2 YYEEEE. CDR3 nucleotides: TGTGCCAGCAGCTCAGCTTCCAATGAGCAGTTCTTC. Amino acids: CASSSASNEQFF.

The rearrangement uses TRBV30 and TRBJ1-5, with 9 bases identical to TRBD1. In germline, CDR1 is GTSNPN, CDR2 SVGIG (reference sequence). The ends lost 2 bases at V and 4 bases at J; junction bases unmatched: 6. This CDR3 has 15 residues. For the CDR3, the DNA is TGTGCCTGGAGTAGAACTGGACAGGGGAATCAGCCCCAGCATTTT. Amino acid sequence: CAWSRTGQGNQPQHF.

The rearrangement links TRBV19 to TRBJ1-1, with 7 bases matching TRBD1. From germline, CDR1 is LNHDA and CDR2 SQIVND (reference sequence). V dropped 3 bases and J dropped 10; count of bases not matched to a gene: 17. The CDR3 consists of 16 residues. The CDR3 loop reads CASSISDRDSGLSAFF. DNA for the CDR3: TGTGCCAGTAGTATTAGTGACAGGGACTCGGGGCTCTCAGCTTTCTTT.